These T cell receptor beta chains were read from a single sample in a study of CXCR3-negative and CXCR3-positive naive CD8 T cells. Following a re-call of the 5' RACE reads, TCRdb has one entry per CDR3 protein and lacks DNA. The sample table sets out approximately 39,000 distinct CDR3 sequences. The source material was memory CD8+ T cells from blood. Receptor source: a human donor in good health. Some clones in this sample may be carry-over from other donors' samples. Each CDR3 is given with its conserved first and last residue. Size is omitted from some rows. Given values are once, few, many or a class for expanded clones.

length	J	size	V	CDR3
13	TRBJ1-1	NA	TRBV7-9	CASSTIGNTEAFF
14	TRBJ1-2	NA	TRBV7-6	CASSLGGSDYGYTF
17	TRBJ2-4	NA	TRBV3-1	CASSQDVGQESLDIQYF
15	TRBJ2-3	NA	TRBV6-2/TRBV6-3	CASSTGDSSTDTQYF
16	TRBJ2-7	NA	TRBV5-1	CASSLDSGGYSYEQYF
13	TRBJ2-1	NA	TRBV10-1	CASSRLGYNEQFF
14	TRBJ1-1	NA	TRBV20-1	CRARGPSMNTEAFF
11	TRBJ2-5	NA	TRBV15	CATSSRETQYF
15	TRBJ2-1	NA	TRBV20-1	CSARRLAGELGGQFF
16	TRBJ2-7	NA	TRBV4-3	CASSQEPETENYEQYF
15	TRBJ1-1	NA	TRBV6-2/TRBV6-3	CASTLSGTGGTEAFF
14	TRBJ2-7	NA	TRBV10-3	CAITGPGTSYEQYF
14	TRBJ1-5	NA	TRBV20-1	CSASPMRENQPQHF
14	TRBJ2-7	NA	TRBV20-1	CSARGADFPYEQYF
13	TRBJ2-7	NA	TRBV6-1	CASSVTGTYEQYF
14	TRBJ2-7	NA	TRBV29-1	CSVEIVSGGYEQYF
15	TRBJ2-7	NA	TRBV6-5	CASRTGTGKAYEQYF
14	TRBJ2-1	NA	TRBV5-1	CASSSSGGHNEQFF
15	TRBJ2-1	NA	TRBV6-5	CASSTGTSGRFEQFF
14	TRBJ2-5	NA	TRBV19	CASSLTGGGETQYF
16	TRBJ1-4	NA	TRBV7-7	CASSLSLEEPNEKLFF
14	TRBJ2-1	NA	TRBV4-3	CASSQVLAANEQFF
13	TRBJ2-1	medium-sized	TRBV12-3/TRBV12-4	CASSVDSYNEQFF
15	TRBJ2-7	NA	TRBV14	CASSQSRGLLLEQYF
14	TRBJ1-2	NA	TRBV5-5	CASSLAGLNYGYTF
16	TRBJ2-1	large	TRBV4-3	CASSQDSGAGFNEQFF